This TCR beta chain was observed in a study of shared clonotypes between healthy human individuals. General study points: Sharing of clonotypes among donors was expected to vary with sequencing depth.

CD45RO-negative CD8 cells positively selected for CCR7 made up the naive population, which excluded terminally differentiated effector memory CD45RA+ cells. This was a deep-level run. Per the study methods: Filtering differed, since immunoSEQ gave only junction sequences and no quality scores. Method: immunoSEQ multiplex PCR; TCRdb's copy keeps in-frame clones and lacks some. Clone size and V and J calls were adopted from that table, with D and trimming inferred from the DNA. This sample has 2 million or so clones, with around 96% found just once. There are 14 residues in the CDR3. Unmatched junction bases numbered 7, after V lost 6 bases and J lost 10 bases. Per the germline V gene, CDR1 is MDHEN and CDR2 is SYDVKM. There are a few counts of this clone. Its specificity is unknown.

The V call is TRBV28, the J call TRBJ1-6; the match to TRBD1 covers 9 bases. This clonotype was sampled from a man aged 18 to 29 in good health. Sequencing was done on a sample of naive CD8+ T cells sorted from blood. CDR3 coding DNA: TGTGCCAGCAGGAGGGACAGGGAGGGGTCACCCCTCCACTTT. It specifies CASRRDREGSPLHF. Full variable domain (outside the CDR3, taken from reference TRBV28 and TRBJ1-6): DVKVTQSSRYLVKRTGEKVFLECVQDMDHENMFWYRQDPGLGLRLIYFSYDVKMKEKGDIPEGYSVSREKKERFSLILESASTNQTSMYLCASRRDREGSPLHFGNGTRLTVT.